The TCR beta chain described here comes from a study of T cell repertoires in cytomegalovirus infection. The CDR3 totals 15 residues. Germline trimming cut 2 bases from V and 6 bases from J; bases unmatched to any gene: 10. Germline assignment: CDR1 SGHNT and CDR2 YYREEE (reference sequence). TCRdb analysed the reads with MiXCR anew, one entry per CDR3 protein. The sample lists approximately 190,000 distinct CDR3 sequences, 25% to 30% occurring once. There are a few counts of this clonotype. This TCR came from a human donor in good health (CMV status not recorded). Some clones in this sample may be carry-over from other donors' samples. Sequencing was carried out using PBMCs. V is TRBV5-4 and J is TRBJ2-7, with 8 bases identical to TRBD1. CDR3 region: CASSFGQGGLSEQYF. CDR3 sequence (DNA): TGTGCCAGCAGCTTCGGACAGGGAGGCCTAAGCGAGCAGTACTTC.